Described below is a single TCR beta chain sequence and its context. Antigen unknown. The PCR had 60 Vbeta and 13 Jbeta primers. Sequenced by immunoSEQ multiplex PCR; TCRdb stores in-frame clones only, minus some. Of approximately 70,000 clones in the sample, 55% to 80% are singletons; the top ten hold about 7.6%. The data derive from a study of cytomegalovirus exposure and HLA in healthy donors. Study-level background: Ancestry clustering placed 70% to 85% of roughly 400 genotyped donors in the Caucasian-associated cluster. Study results and caveats: Certain sequence variants were highly shared and formed a cluster, and this cluster was likely a sequencing artifact. A later look showed TCR association rates differing by HLA locus, highest for DRB1 and lowest for HLA-C.

Though probably carrying unrecorded immune exposures, donors were nominally healthy at sampling. The TCR sequence derives from a man between 40 and 49 years old in good health and CMV-seropositive. What was sequenced was PBMCs.

CDR3 DNA: TGCGCCAGCAGCCAAACCGGGACTGGGAGTGAGCAGTTCTTC. Its translation is CASSQTGTGSEQFF. V gene TRBV4-3 combines with J gene TRBJ2-1, with TRBD2 as a possible D gene (6 bases). Germline CDR1 and CDR2: LGHNA and YSLEER. This CDR3 region has 14 residues. V was pared by 2 bases and J by 9 bases, with 14 bases between.